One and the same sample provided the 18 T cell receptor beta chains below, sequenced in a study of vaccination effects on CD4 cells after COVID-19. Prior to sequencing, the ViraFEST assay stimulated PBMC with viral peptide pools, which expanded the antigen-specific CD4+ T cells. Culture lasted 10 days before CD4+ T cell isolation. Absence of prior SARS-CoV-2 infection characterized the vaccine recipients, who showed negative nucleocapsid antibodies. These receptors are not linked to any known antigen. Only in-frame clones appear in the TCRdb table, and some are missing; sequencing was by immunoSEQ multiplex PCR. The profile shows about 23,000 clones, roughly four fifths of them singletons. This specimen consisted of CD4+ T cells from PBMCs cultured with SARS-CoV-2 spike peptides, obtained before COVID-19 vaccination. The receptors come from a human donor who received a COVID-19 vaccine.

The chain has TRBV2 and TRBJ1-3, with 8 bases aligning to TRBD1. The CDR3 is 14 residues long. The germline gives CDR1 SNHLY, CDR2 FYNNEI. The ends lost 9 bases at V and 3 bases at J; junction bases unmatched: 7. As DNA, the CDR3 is TGTGCCAGAGAAGACAGGGGCGATGGAAACACCATATATTTT. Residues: CAREDRGDGNTIYF.

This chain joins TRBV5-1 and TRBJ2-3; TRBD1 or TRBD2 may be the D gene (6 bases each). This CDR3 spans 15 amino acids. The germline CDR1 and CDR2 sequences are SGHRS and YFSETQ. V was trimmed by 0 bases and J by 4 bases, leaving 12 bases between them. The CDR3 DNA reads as TGCGCCAGCAGCTTGGAGGGGGGCATCTCAGATACGCAGTATTTT. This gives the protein CASSLEGGISDTQYF.

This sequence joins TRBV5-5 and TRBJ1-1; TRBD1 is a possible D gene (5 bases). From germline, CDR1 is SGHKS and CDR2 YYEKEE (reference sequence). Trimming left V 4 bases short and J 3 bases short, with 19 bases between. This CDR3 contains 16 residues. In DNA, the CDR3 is TGTGCCAGCAGCCCGAGCGTGGGGCGAGGGGACACTGAAGCTTTCTTT. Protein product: CASSPSVGRGDTEAFF. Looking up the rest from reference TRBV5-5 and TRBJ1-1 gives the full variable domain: DAGVTQSPTHLIKTRGQQVTLRCSPISGHKSVSWYQQVLGQGPQFIFQYYEKEERGRGNFPDRFSARQFPNYSSELNVNALLLGDSALYLCASSPSVGRGDTEAFFGQGTRLTVV.

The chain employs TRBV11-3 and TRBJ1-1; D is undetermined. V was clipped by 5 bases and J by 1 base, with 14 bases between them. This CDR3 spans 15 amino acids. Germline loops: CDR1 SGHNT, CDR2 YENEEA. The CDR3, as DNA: TGTGCCAGCAGCCCGACCCCGGGCAGGAACACTGAAGCTTTCTTT. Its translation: CASSPTPGRNTEAFF.

This CDR3 is CASSQDLEGIIGYTF. In DNA, the CDR3 is TGTGCCAGCAGCCAAGATTTGGAGGGAATAATTGGCTACACCTTC. The chain couples TRBV3-1 (or the pseudogene TRBV3-2) to TRBJ1-2, with no clear D. Per the germline V gene, CDR1 is LGHDT and CDR2 is YNNKEL (reference sequence). The CDR3 extends over 15 amino acids. Trimming took 0 bases from V and 7 from J, leaving 15 bases between them.

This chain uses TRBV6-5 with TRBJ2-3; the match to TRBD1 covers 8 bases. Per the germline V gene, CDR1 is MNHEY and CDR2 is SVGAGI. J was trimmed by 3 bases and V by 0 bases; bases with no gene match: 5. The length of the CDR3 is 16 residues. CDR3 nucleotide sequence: TGTGCCAGCAGTTACTCTCGGACAGGGATGACAGATACGCAGTATTTT. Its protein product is CASSYSRTGMTDTQYF.

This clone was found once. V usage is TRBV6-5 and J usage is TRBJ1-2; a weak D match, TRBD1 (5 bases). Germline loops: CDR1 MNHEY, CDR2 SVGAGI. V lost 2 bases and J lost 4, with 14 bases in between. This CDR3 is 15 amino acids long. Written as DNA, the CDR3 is TGTGCCAGCAGTTACGACACGAGTGGGGCCTATGGCTACACCTTC. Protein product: CASSYDTSGAYGYTF.

Written as DNA, the CDR3 is TGTGCCAGCAGTTTCCCCTACAATGAGCAGTTCTTC. It is translated as CASSFPYNEQFF. The rearrangement joins TRBV28 to TRBJ2-1; D gene unclear. Germline V gene data show CDR1 as MDHEN and CDR2 as SYDVKM. The CDR3 sequence is 12 residues long. Deletions cut 3 bases from V and 2 bases from J, with 2 bases between. The full variable domain, completed using reference TRBV28 and TRBJ2-1, is DVKVTQSSRYLVKRTGEKVFLECVQDMDHENMFWYRQDPGLGLRLIYFSYDVKMKEKGDIPEGYSVSREKKERFSLILESASTNQTSMYLCASSFPYNEQFFGPGTRLTVL.

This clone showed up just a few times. CDR3 nucleotide sequence: TGTGCCAGCAGTAGTCCAGGACAGGGATCCTATGGCTACACCTTC. The encoded protein is CASSSPGQGSYGYTF. This chain joins TRBV6-2 or TRBV6-3 and TRBJ1-2; 8 bases align to TRBD1. After removal of 5 bases from V and 4 bases from J, the junction contained 9 bases not matched to a gene. The germline gives CDR1 MNHEY, CDR2 SVGEGT. The CDR3 length is 15 residues.

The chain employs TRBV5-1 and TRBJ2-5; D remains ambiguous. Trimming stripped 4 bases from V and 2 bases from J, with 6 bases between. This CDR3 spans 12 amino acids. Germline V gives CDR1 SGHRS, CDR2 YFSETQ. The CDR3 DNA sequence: TGCGCCAGCAGCGTAGGACAAGAGACCCAGTACTTC. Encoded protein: CASSVGQETQYF.

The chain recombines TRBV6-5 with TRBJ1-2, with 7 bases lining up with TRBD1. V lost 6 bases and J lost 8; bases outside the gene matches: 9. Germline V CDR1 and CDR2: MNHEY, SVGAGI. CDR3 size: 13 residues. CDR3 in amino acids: CASSADRVKGYTF. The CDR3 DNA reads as TGTGCCAGCAGCGCTGACAGGGTAAAGGGCTACACCTTC.

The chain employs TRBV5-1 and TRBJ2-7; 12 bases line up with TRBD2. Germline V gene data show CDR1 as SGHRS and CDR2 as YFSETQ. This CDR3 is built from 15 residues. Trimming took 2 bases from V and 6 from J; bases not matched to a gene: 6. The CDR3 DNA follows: TGCGCCAGCAGCTTTGACCTAGCGGGGGGGCTCGAGCAGTACTTC. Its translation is CASSFDLAGGLEQYF.

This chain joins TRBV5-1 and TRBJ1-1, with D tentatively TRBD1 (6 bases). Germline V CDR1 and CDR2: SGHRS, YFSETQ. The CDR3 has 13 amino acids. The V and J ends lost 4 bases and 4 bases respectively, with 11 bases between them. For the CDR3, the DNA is TGCGCCAGCAGCCGTGACAGGATCACTGAAGCTTTCTTT. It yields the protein CASSRDRITEAFF.

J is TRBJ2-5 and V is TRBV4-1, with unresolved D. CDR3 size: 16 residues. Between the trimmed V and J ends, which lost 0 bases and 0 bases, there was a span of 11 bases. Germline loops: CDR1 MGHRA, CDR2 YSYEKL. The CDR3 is CASSQEWGLYQETQYF. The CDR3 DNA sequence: TGCGCCAGCAGCCAAGAATGGGGTTTGTACCAAGAGACCCAGTACTTC.

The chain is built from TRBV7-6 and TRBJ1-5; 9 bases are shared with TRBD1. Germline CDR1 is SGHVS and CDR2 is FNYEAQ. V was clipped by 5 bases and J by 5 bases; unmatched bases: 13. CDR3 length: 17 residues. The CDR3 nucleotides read TGTGCCAGCAGCAATCAACCCGGGACAGGGAACCATCAGCCCCAGCATTTT. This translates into CASSNQPGTGNHQPQHF.

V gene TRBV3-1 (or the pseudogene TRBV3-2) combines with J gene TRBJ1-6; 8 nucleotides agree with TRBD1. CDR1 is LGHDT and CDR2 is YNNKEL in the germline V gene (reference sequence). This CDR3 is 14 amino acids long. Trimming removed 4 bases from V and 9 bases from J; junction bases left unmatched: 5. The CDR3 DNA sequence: TGTGCCAGCAGCCCCGCAGGGGGCAGTTCACCCCTCCACTTT. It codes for CASSPAGGSSPLHF.

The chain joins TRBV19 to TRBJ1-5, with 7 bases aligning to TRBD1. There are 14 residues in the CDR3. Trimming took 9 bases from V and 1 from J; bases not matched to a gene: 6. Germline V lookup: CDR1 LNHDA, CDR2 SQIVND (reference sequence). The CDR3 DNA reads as TGTGCCAGCGGGACAGCCCGGAGCAATCAGCCCCAGCATTTT. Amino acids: CASGTARSNQPQHF.

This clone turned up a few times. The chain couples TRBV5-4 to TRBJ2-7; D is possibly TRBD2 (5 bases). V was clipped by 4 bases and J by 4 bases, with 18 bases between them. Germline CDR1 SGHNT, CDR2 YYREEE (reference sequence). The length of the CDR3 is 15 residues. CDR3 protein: CASSNLASAAYEQYF. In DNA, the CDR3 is TGTGCCAGCAGCAATCTAGCCTCAGCGGCGTACGAGCAGTACTTC.